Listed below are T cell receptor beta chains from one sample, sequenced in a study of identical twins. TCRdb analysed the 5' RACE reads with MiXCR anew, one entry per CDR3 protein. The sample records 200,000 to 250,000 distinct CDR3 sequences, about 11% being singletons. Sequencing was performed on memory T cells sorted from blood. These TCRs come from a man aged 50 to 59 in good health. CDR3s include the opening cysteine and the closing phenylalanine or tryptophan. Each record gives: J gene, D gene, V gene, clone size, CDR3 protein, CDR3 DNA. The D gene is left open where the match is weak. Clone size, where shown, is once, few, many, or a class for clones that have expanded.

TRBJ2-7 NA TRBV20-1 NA CSALGSSREQYF TGCAGTGCCCTCGGGTCTAGCCGCGAGCAGTACTTC
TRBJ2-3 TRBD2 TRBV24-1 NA CATSDFGDGGGPGFADTQYF TGTGCCACCAGTGATTTTGGGGACGGGGGAGGGCCTGGTTTCGCAGATACGCAGTATTTT
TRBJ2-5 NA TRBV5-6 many CASSAVGKIQETQYF TGTGCCAGCAGTGCGGTGGGCAAAATCCAAGAGACCCAGTACTTC
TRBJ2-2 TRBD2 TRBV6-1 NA CASKWTSRGTANTGELFF TGTGCCAGCAAATGGACTAGTCGGGGCACAGCTAACACCGGGGAGCTGTTTTTT
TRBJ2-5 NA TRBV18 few CASSPGLWGSETQYF TGTGCCAGCTCACCGGGTTTGTGGGGGAGCGAGACCCAGTACTTC
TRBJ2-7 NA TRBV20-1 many CSAEGLLPYEQYF TGCAGTGCTGAGGGACTTCTACCCTACGAGCAGTACTTC
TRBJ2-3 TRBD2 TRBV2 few CASSGGLAVDTDTQYF TGTGCCAGCAGTGGCGGCCTAGCGGTAGACACAGATACGCAGTATTTT
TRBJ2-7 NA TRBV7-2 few CASSLDSAYEQYF TGTGCCAGCAGCTTAGATAGTGCCTACGAGCAGTACTTC
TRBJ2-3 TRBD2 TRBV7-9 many CASSLGLADTDTQYF TGTGCCAGCAGCTTGGGACTAGCCGACACAGATACGCAGTATTTT
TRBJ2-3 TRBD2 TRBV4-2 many CASSPVAGASTDTQYF TGTGCCAGCAGCCCCGTAGCGGGGGCCAGCACAGATACGCAGTATTTT
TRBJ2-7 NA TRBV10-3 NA CAIARGFDEQYF TGTGCCATCGCTAGGGGGTTCGACGAGCAGTACTTC
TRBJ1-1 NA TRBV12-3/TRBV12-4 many CASSLQTGRQAFF TGTGCCAGCAGTCTGCAAACAGGGAGGCAAGCTTTCTTT
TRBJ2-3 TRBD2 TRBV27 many CASSHRTNPRGADTQYF TGTGCCAGCAGCCATAGGACTAACCCCCGGGGGGCAGATACGCAGTATTTT
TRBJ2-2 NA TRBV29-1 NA CSVLFRHANTGELFF TGCAGCGTTCTCTTCCGACACGCGAACACCGGGGAGCTGTTTTTT
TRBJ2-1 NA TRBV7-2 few CASSGGWGPNEQFF TGTGCCAGCAGCGGGGGGTGGGGGCCAAATGAGCAGTTCTTC
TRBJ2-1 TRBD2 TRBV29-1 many CSVDPTSGTLTVLSSYNEQFF TGCAGCGTTGACCCGACTAGCGGTACCCTAACCGTACTGAGCTCCTACAATGAGCAGTTCTTC
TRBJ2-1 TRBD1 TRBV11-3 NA CASSRTGGAPSEQFF TGTGCCAGCAGCCGCACAGGGGGCGCCCCTTCCGAGCAGTTCTTC
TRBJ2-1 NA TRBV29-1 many CSVEDEYEDEQFF TGCAGCGTTGAAGATGAGTACGAAGATGAGCAGTTCTTC
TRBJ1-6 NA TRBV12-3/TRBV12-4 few CASSFSGANSPLHF TGTGCCAGCAGTTTCTCAGGGGCGAATTCACCCCTCCACTTT
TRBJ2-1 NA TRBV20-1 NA CSAQRTDYNEQFF TGCAGTGCACAACGGACAGACTACAATGAGCAGTTCTTC
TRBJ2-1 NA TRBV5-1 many CASSPEGHEQFF TGCGCCAGCAGCCCGGAGGGGCATGAGCAGTTCTTC
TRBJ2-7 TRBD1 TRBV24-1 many CATSDSGTGGYEQYF TGTGCCACCAGTGACTCCGGGACAGGGGGATACGAGCAGTACTTC
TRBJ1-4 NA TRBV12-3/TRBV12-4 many CASSLLRPATNEKLFF TGTGCCAGCAGTTTGCTCAGGCCTGCAACTAATGAAAAACTGTTTTTT
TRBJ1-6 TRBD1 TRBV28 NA CASSPGQGGISPLHF TGTGCCAGCAGCCCTGGACAGGGGGGGATTTCACCCCTCCACTTT
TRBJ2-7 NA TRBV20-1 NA CSASDQDFGTYEQYF TGCAGTGCCTCCGACCAGGACTTCGGTACCTACGAGCAGTACTTC
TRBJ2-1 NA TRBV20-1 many CSARVLVGPYNEQFF TGCAGTGCTAGAGTTCTAGTTGGACCCTACAATGAGCAGTTCTTC
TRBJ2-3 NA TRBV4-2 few CASSREGGSTDTQYF TGTGCCAGCAGCCGGGAGGGGGGTAGCACAGATACGCAGTATTTT
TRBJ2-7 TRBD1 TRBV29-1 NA CSVQTGTGSVRF TGCAGCGTTCAAACCGGGACAGGGTCGGTTAGGTTC
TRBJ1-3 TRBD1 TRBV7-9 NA CASSLRSTGRSGNTIYF TGTGCCAGCAGCTTACGCTCGACAGGGAGGTCTGGAAACACCATATATTTT
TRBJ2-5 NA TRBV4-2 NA CASSQDMLQEAQYF TGTGCCAGCAGCCAAGATATGCTCCAAGAGGCCCAGTACTTC
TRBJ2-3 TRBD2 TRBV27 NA CASSLLGGSGTDTQYF TGTGCCAGCAGTTTATTGGGCGGGAGTGGTACAGATACGCAGTATTTT
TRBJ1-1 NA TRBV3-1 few CASSPRGGSEAFF TGTGCCAGCAGCCCACGAGGGGGGAGTGAAGCTTTCTTT
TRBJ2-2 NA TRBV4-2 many CASSQAVGDSGGELFF TGTGCCAGCAGCCAAGCAGTAGGGGATTCGGGCGGGGAGCTGTTTTTT
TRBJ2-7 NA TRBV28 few CASSSSGSSSYEQYF TGTGCCAGCAGTTCATCAGGGTCCAGCTCCTACGAGCAGTACTTC
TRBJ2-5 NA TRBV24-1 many CATSDVPGTRETQYF TGTGCCACCAGTGATGTTCCGGGAACCCGAGAGACCCAGTACTTC
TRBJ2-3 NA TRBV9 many CASSVDPSTDTQYF TGTGCCAGCAGCGTAGATCCCAGCACAGATACGCAGTATTTT
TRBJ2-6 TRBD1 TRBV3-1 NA CASSQAGQGTAGANVLTF TGTGCCAGCAGCCAAGCGGGACAGGGTACTGCTGGGGCCAACGTCCTGACTTTC
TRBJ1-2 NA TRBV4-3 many CASSQDTGSYGYTF TGCGCCAGCAGCCAAGATACCGGGAGTTATGGCTACACCTTC